The entry below gives a single TCR beta chain sequence along with its context. Patients chosen for sequencing had shown CD8+CD57+ cell expansion by flow cytometry. Every patient presented with severe acquired aplastic anemia. At blood sampling, none of the patients had yet received therapy. This sample was included in a study of CD8+CD57+ T cells in acquired aplastic anemia. Study background: Sorting CD4+ and CD8+ cells gave DNA averaging approximately 3 ug.

Both TCR beta VDJ combination and CDR3 sequence profiling were carried out. Genomic DNA was the template for this profiling. Using its own MiXCR run on the reads, TCRdb lists one record per CDR3 protein. The table shows 150,000 to 200,000 distinct CDR3 sequences, with approximately 48% occurring only once. Source material: sorted CD4+, CD8+, or CD8+CD57+ T cells (not recorded which) from PBMCs. The receptor was derived from a human donor with aplastic anemia.

The CDR3 reads CSATTGQLVGELFF. CDR3 sequence (DNA): TGCAGCGCTACAACGGGACAGTTGGTCGGGGAGCTGTTTTTT. The genes are TRBV29-1 and TRBJ2-2, with TRBD1 matching 7 bases. The CDR3 runs 14 residues. Trimming took 7 bases from V and 7 from J; bases not matched to a gene: 12. CDR1 and CDR2 (germline): SQVTM, ANQGSEA.